Presented here are 6 T cell receptor beta chains from one specimen sequenced in a study of graft-versus-host responses after intestinal transplantation. Data came from immunoSEQ multiplex PCR; TCRdb stores just in-frame clones and leaves some out. The data contain 20,000 to 30,000 clones, roughly 90% of them singletons. The specimen comprised PBMCs, sampled around 40 days after intestinal transplant. These receptors were collected from a human patient who received an intestinal transplant, so some T cells may come from the graft donor.

Turning to this clone: The sample has other DNA sequences that encode this CDR3 too. The chain employs TRBV5-1 and TRBJ2-1; no clear D gene. Germline V gives CDR1 SGHRS, CDR2 YFSETQ. The CDR3 is made up of 13 amino acids. Trimming shortened V by 4 bases and J by 7 bases, and 12 bases separated the two germline ends. The CDR3 bases are TGCGCCAGCAGCCTGGGGTATGGGAATGAGCAGTTCTTC. As protein: CASSLGYGNEQFF.

This clone was observed a handful of times. The V and J genes are TRBV7-2 and TRBJ1-5; D perhaps matches TRBD1 (5 bases). Germline CDR1 reads SGHTA; CDR2 reads FQGNSA. V lost 2 bases to trimming and J lost 2 bases, with 10 bases between them. The CDR3 length is 15 residues. CDR3: CASSLQGGGNQPQHF. Written as DNA, the CDR3 is TGTGCCAGCAGCTTACAGGGCGGAGGCAATCAGCCCCAGCATTTT.

This clone has more than one count but fewer than ten. The chain has TRBV9 and TRBJ1-3; D is unclear. CDR1 is SGDLS and CDR2 is YYNGEE in the germline V gene. There are 15 residues in the CDR3. Between the trimmed V and J ends, which lost 0 bases and 0 bases, there was a span of 7 bases. The CDR3 here is CASSVGLSSGNTIYF. Written as DNA, the CDR3 is TGTGCCAGCAGCGTAGGACTAAGCTCTGGAAACACCATATATTTT.

The rearrangement uses TRBV21-1 and TRBJ2-2; the table's D call of TRBD1 was not tested on the DNA. TRBV21-1 is annotated as a pseudogene. CDR3 length equals 17 residues. This chain's CDR3 is CASSKDTPRVWTGELFF. CDR3 DNA sequence: TGTGCCAGCAGCAAAGACACGCCCAGGGTGTGGACCGGGGAGCTGTTTTTT.

The genes are TRBV28 and TRBJ2-7; TRBD2 aligns across 13 bases. From germline, CDR1 is MDHEN and CDR2 SYDVKM. This CDR3 has 17 residues. V gave up 1 base and J gave up 3 bases; unmatched junction bases: 6. The CDR3 reads CASSLLGTSGISYEQYF. Written as DNA, the CDR3 is TGTGCCAGCAGTTTATTGGGGACTAGCGGGATCAGCTACGAGCAGTACTTC.

This clone appeared a single time. This chain links TRBV5-8 with TRBJ1-2; D not certain. V was clipped by 1 base and J by 0 bases, with 10 bases between them. CDR3 length: 15 residues. Germline assignment: CDR1 SGHTS and CDR2 YDEGEE. The chain's CDR3 is CASSLLFGANYGYTF. Here the CDR3 DNA reads TGTGCCAGCAGCTTGCTGTTCGGAGCTAACTATGGCTACACCTTC.